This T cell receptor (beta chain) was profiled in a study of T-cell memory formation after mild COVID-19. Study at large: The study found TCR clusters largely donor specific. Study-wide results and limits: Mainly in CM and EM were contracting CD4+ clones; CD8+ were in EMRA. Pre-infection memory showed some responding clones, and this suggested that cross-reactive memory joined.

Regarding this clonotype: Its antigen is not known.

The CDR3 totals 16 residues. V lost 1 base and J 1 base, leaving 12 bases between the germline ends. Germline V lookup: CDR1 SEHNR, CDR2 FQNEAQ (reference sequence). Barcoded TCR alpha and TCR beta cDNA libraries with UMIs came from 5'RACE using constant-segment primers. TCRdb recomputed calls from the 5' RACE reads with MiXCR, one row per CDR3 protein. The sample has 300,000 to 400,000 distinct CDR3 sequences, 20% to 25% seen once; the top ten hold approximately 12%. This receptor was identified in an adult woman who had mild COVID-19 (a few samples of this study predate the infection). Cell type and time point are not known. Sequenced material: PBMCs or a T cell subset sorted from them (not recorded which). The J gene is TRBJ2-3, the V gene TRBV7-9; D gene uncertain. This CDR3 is CASSLGDGGGTDTQYF. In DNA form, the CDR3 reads TGTGCCAGCAGCTTAGGTGACGGCGGAGGCACAGATACGCAGTATTTT.